The sequence of this T cell receptor beta chain was determined in a study of shared clonotypes between healthy human individuals. As to this clone: What it binds is unknown.

Trimming took 0 bases from V and 4 from J, leaving 8 bases between them. CDR1 is SGHDT and CDR2 is YYEEEE in the germline V gene. The length of the CDR3 is 14 residues. Naive CD8 isolation took CD45RO-negative cells positively selected for CCR7 and excluded terminally differentiated effector memory CD45RA+ cells. Study outcomes and limitations: It was only blood that was sampled, and tissue repertoires likely differ. The study's rarefaction showed incomplete sorted-subset sequencing despite large depth.

Sequencing used immunoSEQ multiplex PCR; TCRdb keeps in-frame clones, though not all of them. Found here are around 560,000 clones, approximately 96% of them singletons; the top ten hold over 0.1%. This chain links TRBV5-6 with TRBJ1-3; D gene ambiguous. This receptor was taken from a woman in her 30s in good health. Sequencing was done on a sample of naive CD8+ T cells sorted from blood. The CDR3 is CASSLGSGGNTIYF. The CDR3 DNA is TGTGCCAGCAGCTTGGGGAGCGGCGGAAACACCATATATTTT.